This T cell receptor beta chain was identified during a study of CD8 T cells in ankylosing spondylitis. Germline loops: CDR1 SGHDT, CDR2 YYEEEE. There are 14 residues in the CDR3. With 3 bases clipped from V and 6 bases from J, the junction kept 3 bases outside the gene matches. The authors made TCR beta libraries by quantitative 5'-RACE with molecular barcodes. TCRdb used MiXCR to reprocess the 5' RACE reads, holding one entry per CDR3 protein. The data hold 250,000 or so distinct CDR3 sequences, with about 11% observed a single time. This clonotype was counted many times. Antigen specificity is unknown. General study points: A subset of motif variants has previously been described in the synovial fluid and blood of reactive arthritis. Apparently characteristic of ankylosing spondylitis blood was a TCR beta motif (about 8 highly homologous variants). Reported data indicate significant enrichment of disease-linked clones within matched ankylosing spondylitis synovial fluid.

The TCR comes from a male donor with ankylosing spondylitis or in good health (not recorded which). Sample: blood, either unsorted or a sorted T cell fraction (not recorded which). The chain carries TRBV5-6 and TRBJ1-6; TRBD1 matches at 7 bases. DNA for the CDR3: TGTGCCAGCAGCTCGGGACAGTTTAATTCACCCCTCCACTTT. Translated: CASSSGQFNSPLHF.